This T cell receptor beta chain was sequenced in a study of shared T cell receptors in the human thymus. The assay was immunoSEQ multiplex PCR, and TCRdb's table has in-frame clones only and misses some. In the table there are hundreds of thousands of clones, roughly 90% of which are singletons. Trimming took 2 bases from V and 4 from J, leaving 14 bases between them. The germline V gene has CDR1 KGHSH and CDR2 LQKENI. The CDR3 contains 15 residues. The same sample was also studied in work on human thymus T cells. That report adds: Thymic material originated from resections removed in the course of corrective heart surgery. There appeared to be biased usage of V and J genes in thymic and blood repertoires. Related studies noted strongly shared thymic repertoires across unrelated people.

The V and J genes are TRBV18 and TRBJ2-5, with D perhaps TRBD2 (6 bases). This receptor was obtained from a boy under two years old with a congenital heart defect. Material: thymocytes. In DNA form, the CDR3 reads TGTGCCAGCTCACCAACGGGAGCCTTGCTAGAGACCCAGTACTTC. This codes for CASSPTGALLETQYF. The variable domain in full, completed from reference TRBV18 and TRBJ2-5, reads NAGVMQNPRHLVRRRGQEARLRCSPMKGHSHVYWYRQLPEEGLKFMVYLQKENIIDESGMPKERFSAEFPKEGPSILRIQQVVRGDSAAYFCASSPTGALLETQYFGPGTRLLVL.